This T cell receptor (beta chain) comes out of a study of cytomegalovirus exposure and HLA in healthy donors. Points from the study as a whole: DRB1 showed the most TCR associations and HLA-C the fewest in a later analysis, as rates varied by HLA locus. Per a prior analysis, the majority of TCR beta V segments were productive roughly 87% or roughly 30% of the time. Researchers reported in a later analysis that a missense DCLRE1C variant was tied to TCR beta V- and J-gene trimming.

A remark on this clone: Its antigen is undetermined.

A multiplex PCR was run with 60 Vbeta primers and 13 Jbeta primers. Assay: immunoSEQ multiplex PCR; the TCRdb copy retains only in-frame clones and omits some. Of 180,000 or so clones in the sample, about four fifths are singletons; the top ten hold 2.9%. Sequencing used PBMCs. This sequence was found in a female donor in good health and CMV-seronegative.

CDR3 residues: CASSSTAPTSGSYNEQFF. The DNA of the CDR3 is TGTGCCAGCAGCTCCACTGCGCCGACTAGCGGATCCTACAATGAGCAGTTCTTC. The chain recombines TRBV7-8 with TRBJ2-1, with 9 bases identical to TRBD2. After removal of 4 bases from V and 1 base from J, the junction contained 11 bases not matched to a gene. CDR1 SGHVS and CDR2 FQNEAQ come from the germline V gene. The CDR3 extends over 18 amino acids.